This T cell receptor (beta chain) was identified during a study of blood T cell repertoires in COVID-19. Study as a whole: In each case, the material was cDNA or gDNA derived from T cells, B-cell-depleted T cells, or PBMCs.

This CDR3 contains 17 residues. Germline CDR1 is MDHEN and CDR2 is SYDVKM. V was pared by 3 bases and J by 10 bases, with 14 bases of the junction left unmatched. As processed by the authors: Using reference gene primer amplification, nucleated cell counts were estimated. Some clones are missing from TCRdb's copy, which holds only in-frame ones; the method was immunoSEQ multiplex PCR. That table supplies the V and J calls and clone size; D and trimming were determined from the DNA. The sample holds hundreds of thousands of clones; around 90% are singletons and the top ten take around 6%. The source is a man between 60 and 70 years old who had recovered from COVID-19. The V gene is TRBV28, the J gene TRBJ2-7; 14 positions agree with TRBD2. The sample comprised peripheral blood. The CDR3 protein is CASSFTPARGLAGAQYF. The CDR3 coding sequence is TGTGCCAGCAGTTTTACCCCTGCCAGGGGACTAGCGGGAGCCCAGTACTTC.